This T cell receptor (beta chain) is from a study of T cells in Graves' hyperthyroidism and ophthalmopathy. V gave up 4 bases and J gave up 2 bases, with 15 bases separating them. The CDR3 extends over 16 amino acids. Germline V lookup: CDR1 MNHEY, CDR2 SMNVEV (reference sequence). Regions amplified from RNA transcripts were the TCR beta CDR3 regions. An initial round of RT-PCR targeting the TCR CDR3 relied on the HTBI primer set. MiXCR, run by TCRdb on the multiplex PCR reads, gives a single entry per CDR3 protein. The repertoire holds roughly 560,000 distinct CDR3 sequences, with approximately 14% as singletons.

This receptor was taken from a middle-aged woman with Graves' ophthalmopathy. The sample comprised blood. This chain joins TRBV27 and TRBJ2-1; D gene uncertain. The CDR3 nucleotides are TGTGCCAGCAGTTCACTCCCCGTCGCCCCCTACAATGAGCAGTTCTTC. Translating gives CASSSLPVAPYNEQFF.